Listed below are T cell receptor beta chains from one sample, sequenced in a study of T cell responses to AZD1222 COVID-19 vaccine. Here immunoSEQ multiplex PCR was the method, and the copy in TCRdb shows in-frame clones only, minus some. The repertoire holds approximately 120,000 clones, 87% seen once, with roughly 5.2% in the top ten. The sample was peripheral blood, taken on day 0 of AZD1222 vaccination. These receptors all stem from an adult in good health. The CDR3 runs from the conserved cysteine through the conserved F or W. D genes are given only for firm matches. The size of a clone is reported for some rows only, either as once, few or many, or as a class for expanded clones.

d_call	j_call	v_call	clone_size	cdr3_nt	cdr3_aa
-	TRBJ1-3	TRBV19	-	TGTGCCAGCCTGCGTTGGGGGTCCTCTGGAAACACCATATATTTT	CASLRWGSSGNTIYF
-	TRBJ2-3	TRBV11-1	-	TGTGCCAGCAGCTTAGTTTCGGCAGGGGATACGCAGTATTTT	CASSLVSAGDTQYF
-	TRBJ1-5	TRBV6-2/TRBV6-3	-	TGTGCCAGCAGTGACCGACAGCCTTTATTTGGAAGGCCCCAGCATTTT	CASSDRQPLFGRPQHF
TRBD1	TRBJ2-4	TRBV6-2/TRBV6-3	-	TGTGCCAGCAGTACCCGGGACAGCCCTAGGGGGTACTTC	CASSTRDSPRGYF
TRBD2	TRBJ2-7	TRBV7-2	-	TGTGCCAGCAGCGCCCACGCCGGGACTAGCGGGTACGAGCAGTACTTC	CASSAHAGTSGYEQYF
-	TRBJ1-6	TRBV4-2	-	TGTGCCAGCAGCCAAGATCGGAGGGGAGTGAGTTTCGATTCACCCCTCCACTTT	CASSQDRRGVSFDSPLHF
-	TRBJ1-2	TRBV14	-	TGTGCCAGCAGCTTGTCAGCTAACTATGGCTACACCTTC	CASSLSANYGYTF
-	TRBJ2-1	TRBV11-2	-	TGTGCCAGCAGCTTAGCTCTAAGGTTCGATGAGCAGTTCTTC	CASSLALRFDEQFF
TRBD1	TRBJ2-7	TRBV5-4	-	TGTGCCAGCAGCGGCGGACAGGGGGCCCCCTACGAGCAGTACTTC	CASSGGQGAPYEQYF
-	TRBJ1-1	TRBV18	-	TGTGCCAGCTCACCAAGGTCCCAGAACACTGAAGCTTTCTTT	CASSPRSQNTEAFF
TRBD1	TRBJ1-2	TRBV18	-	TGTGCCAGCTCCGACAGGGCAGGGTATGGCTACACCTTC	CASSDRAGYGYTF
TRBD1	TRBJ1-1	TRBV19	-	TGTGCCAGTGGAGGGACAGGGGGCACTGAAGCTTTCTTT	CASGGTGGTEAFF
TRBD1	TRBJ1-4	TRBV5-1	-	TGCGCCAGCAGCTTGGGGGTGGGACAGACAACTAATGAAAAACTGTTTTTT	CASSLGVGQTTNEKLFF
TRBD1	TRBJ2-5	TRBV5-6	-	TGTGCCAGCAGCCCTACCACAGGGGTAGGTGAGACCCAGTACTTC	CASSPTTGVGETQYF
-	TRBJ2-5	TRBV30	-	TGTGCCTGGAGTGAAGGGGTCGCAGAGACCCAGTACTTC	CAWSEGVAETQYF
TRBD1	TRBJ2-5	TRBV6-6	once	TGTGCCAGCAGTAAGGGACAGGGGAGGCAAGAGACCCAGTACTTC	CASSKGQGRQETQYF
-	TRBJ1-1	TRBV3-1/TRBV3-2	-	TGTGCCAGCAGCACCGGGAGAAGTGATGAAGCTTTCTTT	CASSTGRSDEAFF
TRBD2	TRBJ2-7	TRBV19	-	TGTGCCAGTAGTATCACCCTGGCTAGCGGGGGAATGGACGAGCAGTACTTC	CASSITLASGGMDEQYF
-	TRBJ2-2	TRBV19	-	TGTGCCAGTAGTAAGGACTGGGGGACCGGGGAGCTGTTTTTT	CASSKDWGTGELFF
-	TRBJ2-3	TRBV7-5	-	TGTGCCAGAAGCCCCCAGGCTCGGGGAGATACGCAGTATTTT	CARSPQARGDTQYF
-	TRBJ2-7	TRBV2	-	TGTGCCAGCAGTGAAGCCGGGCTGGGGGAGCAGTACTTC	CASSEAGLGEQYF
-	TRBJ2-2	TRBV5-1	-	TGCGCCAGCAGCTACACATTCACCGGGGAGCTGTTTTTT	CASSYTFTGELFF
-	TRBJ2-3	TRBV2	-	TGTGCCAGCAGTGGGTTGCTAGGGACAGATACGCAGTATTTT	CASSGLLGTDTQYF
-	TRBJ2-3	TRBV10-2	-	TGCGCCAGCAGTGCAGGGCCCACAGATACGCAGTATTTT	CASSAGPTDTQYF
-	TRBJ2-3	TRBV4-3	-	TGCGCCAGCAGCCAAGATTATCGGGGGTGGGATACGCAGTATTTT	CASSQDYRGWDTQYF
-	TRBJ1-6	TRBV28	-	TGTGCCAGCAGTTTGGAACAGTATAATTCACCCCTCCACTTT	CASSLEQYNSPLHF
TRBD2	TRBJ2-7	TRBV7-2	-	TGTGCCAGCAGCTTAGGCATGCTAGCGGGAGTCCACGAGCAGTACTTC	CASSLGMLAGVHEQYF
TRBD2	TRBJ2-3	TRBV6-4	-	TGTGCCAGCAGTGATGGCGGGAGGGAGTCAGATACGCAGTATTTT	CASSDGGRESDTQYF
-	TRBJ1-4	TRBV29-1	-	TGCAGCGTTCCAGGGTCGAACGCTGATGAAAAACTGTTTTTT	CSVPGSNADEKLFF
-	TRBJ2-6	TRBV28	-	TGTGCCAGCAGTCCCGGGACACACAGCTCTGGGGCCAACGTCCTGACTTTC	CASSPGTHSSGANVLTF
TRBD1	TRBJ1-2	TRBV7-9	-	TGTGCCAGCAGCTCTTTTTCGGGACAGGATGCTGGCTACACCTTC	CASSSFSGQDAGYTF
-	TRBJ1-2	TRBV30	-	TGTGCCTGGAGTAGGGGGAACTATGGCTACACCTTC	CAWSRGNYGYTF
TRBD2	TRBJ2-1	TRBV14	-	TGTGCCAGCAGCCAAGAGGCCCCGGGACTAGCGGCTAATGAGCAGTTCTTC	CASSQEAPGLAANEQFF